The 12 T cell receptor beta chains presented below share a single source sample, sequenced in a study of blood T cells in healthy people across ages. With a J-beta primer mix and a sample-barcoded 5' primer, a second PCR ran about 7 to 11 cycles. TCRdb reprocessed the 5' RACE reads with MiXCR, giving one entry per CDR3 protein. The sample has about 900,000 distinct CDR3 sequences; 45% to 50% are singletons. Sequencing was performed on blood. Receptors originate from a man aged 25-45 years in good health.

The J gene is TRBJ2-7, the V gene TRBV20-1; D ambiguous. Germline CDR1 and CDR2: DFQATT and SNEGSKA (reference sequence). This CDR3 has 12 amino acids. V was trimmed by 1 base and J by 1 base, leaving 5 bases between them. CDR3: CSARAPSYEQYF. As DNA, the CDR3 is TGCAGTGCTAGAGCCCCTTCCTACGAGCAGTACTTC.

The rearrangement uses TRBV6-1 and TRBJ2-4, with TRBD2 as a possible D gene (6 bases). V lost 6 bases and J 8 bases, leaving 14 bases between the germline ends. CDR1 and CDR2 from the germline V gene are MNHNS and SASEGT. The CDR3 contains 13 residues. This CDR3 is CASRGGPSDIQYF. The CDR3 nucleotides read TGTGCCAGCAGGGGGGGACCGTCTGACATTCAGTACTTC.

The rearrangement uses TRBV20-1 and TRBJ1-2; maybe TRBD1 (6 bases). The CDR3 has 11 amino acids. The V gene lost 6 bases and the J gene lost 6 bases, with 11 bases spanning the gap. The germline gives CDR1 DFQATT, CDR2 SNEGSKA (reference sequence). The CDR3 nucleotides read TGCAGTGCAGAACAGGGAAATGGCTACACCTTC. Translated, it gives CSAEQGNGYTF.

The gene calls are TRBV20-1 and TRBJ2-5, with D perhaps matching TRBD2 (6 bases). This CDR3 region has 16 residues. CDR1 DFQATT and CDR2 SNEGSKA come from the germline V gene (reference sequence). Trimming pared 0 bases from V and 5 bases from J, leaving 19 bases between. CDR3 nucleotides: TGCAGTGCTAGAGATCTCGGGGCTAGCGCGGTCGAGACCCAGTACTTC. The encoded protein is CSARDLGASAVETQYF.

The genes are TRBV7-9 and TRBJ2-1, with a possible D match to TRBD2 (5 bases). Germline CDR1 and CDR2: SEHNR and FQNEAQ (reference sequence). The V end was cut by 2 bases, the J end by 8 bases, with 7 bases between. The CDR3 runs 12 residues. CDR3 in DNA: TGTGCCAGCAGCTTATCTAGCTATGAGCAGTTCTTC. It yields the protein CASSLSSYEQFF.

The rearrangement links TRBV12-5 to TRBJ2-1, with 7 bases lining up with TRBD1. The DNA end is more similar to TRBJ2-7, so the J call may be wrong. Germline V gives CDR1 LGHNT, CDR2 FRNRAP. There are 15 residues in the CDR3. The DNA for the CDR3 is TGTGCTAGTGGCACGGGACAGAGCTCCTACAATGAGCAGTACTTC. It codes for CASGTGQSSYNEQYF.

This sequence joins TRBV24-1 and TRBJ1-5; 9 positions agree with TRBD1. In germline, CDR1 is KGHDR, CDR2 SFDVKD. This CDR3 has 15 residues. V lost 3 bases and J lost 6; bases outside the gene matches: 5. The CDR3 protein is CATSDPGQGPQPQHF. In DNA, the CDR3 is TGTGCCACCAGTGATCCGGGACAGGGTCCTCAGCCCCAGCATTTT.

The chain recombines TRBV4-1 with TRBJ2-5; 15 bases map to TRBD2. CDR1 and CDR2 (germline): MGHRA, YSYEKL. V lost 0 bases, J lost 5 bases, and 7 bases stayed unmatched. The CDR3 covers 18 residues. The CDR3 loop is CASSQEGSGLAGGETQYF. CDR3 bases: TGCGCCAGCAGCCAAGAAGGATCGGGACTAGCGGGGGGCGAGACCCAGTACTTC.

This chain links TRBV7-9 with TRBJ1-4; 7 bases agree with TRBD1. J lost 7 bases, V lost 4 bases, and 6 bases had no gene match. Germline CDR1 SEHNR, CDR2 FQNEAQ (reference sequence). The CDR3 runs 14 residues. The CDR3 region is CASSSQGRGEKLFF. For the CDR3, the DNA is TGTGCCAGCAGCTCACAGGGGAGGGGTGAAAAACTGTTTTTT.

The table lists this clonotype with a few counts. Germline is not matched at one junction end, which may reflect a read error. The rearrangement links TRBV7-7 to TRBJ2-1, with 10 positions matching TRBD1. Germline loops: CDR1 SSHAT, CDR2 FNYEAQ (reference sequence). There are 15 residues in the CDR3. The CDR3 reads CASSHRTGGYNEQFF. In DNA form, the CDR3 reads TGTGCTAGCAGCCACCGGACAGGGGGGTACAATGAGCAGTTCTTC. Drawing the rest from reference TRBV7-7 and TRBJ2-1, the complete variable domain is GAGVSQSPRYKVTKRGQDVTLRCDPISSHATLYWYQQALGQGPEFLTYFNYEAQPDKSGLPSDRFSAERPEGSISTLTIQRTEQRDSAMYRCASSHRTGGYNEQFFGPGTRLTVL.

A few counts support this clonotype. The chain couples TRBV14 to TRBJ2-6; TRBD1 matches 7 bases. The V segment lost 11 bases and the J segment 1 base; nucleotides outside the gene matches: 8. The CDR3 is 15 residues long. Germline assignment: CDR1 SGHDN and CDR2 FVKESK. The CDR3 DNA sequence: TGTGCCGCGAGACAGGGCTCGTCTGGGGCCAACGTCCTGACTTTC. It is translated as CAARQGSSGANVLTF.

The chain employs TRBV11-2 and TRBJ2-2, with unresolved D. This CDR3 comprises 13 residues. Per the germline V gene, CDR1 is SGHAT and CDR2 is FQNNGV. Trimming cost V 2 bases and J 7 bases, with 8 bases left between them. The CDR3 nucleotides read TGTGCCAGCAGCTTACTAGGAGTCGGGGAGCTGTTTTTT. Protein: CASSLLGVGELFF. Full variable domain (rest looked up from reference TRBV11-2 and TRBJ2-2): EAGVAQSPRYKIIEKRQSVAFWCNPISGHATLYWYQQILGQGPKLLIQFQNNGVVDDSQLPKDRFSAERLKGVDSTLKIQPAKLEDSAVYLCASSLLGVGELFFGEGSRLTVL.